The rows below give T cell receptor beta chains drawn from one sample of a study of T-cell memory formation after mild COVID-19. Each CDR3 protein is one row after TCRdb ran MiXCR on the 5' RACE reads. The data show approximately 150,000 distinct CDR3 sequences, 19% seen once. What was sequenced was PBMCs or a T cell subset sorted from them (not recorded which). The source of these receptors is an adult woman who had mild COVID-19 (a few samples of this study predate the infection). Cell type and time point are not known. Each CDR3 is given with its conserved first and last residue. D genes are given only for firm matches. Only part of the rows carry a size: once, few, many, or a class if the clone is expanded.

DNA	CDR3	D	V	size	J
TGCGCCAGCGTCGGGCTCGGAGGGCAGTACTTC	CASVGLGGQYF	-	TRBV23-1	-	TRBJ2-7
TGTGCCAGCAGTCGGGTAAACGGGGATCGGGAGACCCAGTACTTC	CASSRVNGDRETQYF	-	TRBV12-3/TRBV12-4	few	TRBJ2-5
TGTGCCAGCAGCCCCCGACGTTCGGCCAAAAACATTCAGTACTTC	CASSPRRSAKNIQYF	-	TRBV7-2	-	TRBJ2-4
TGCGCCAGCAGCTTGGGAGCTCCGAACTATGGCTACACCTTC	CASSLGAPNYGYTF	-	TRBV5-1	-	TRBJ1-2
TGTGCCAGCAGGGCACAGGGGAACACCGGGGAGCTGTTTTTT	CASRAQGNTGELFF	-	TRBV2	few	TRBJ2-2
TGTGCCAGCAAAGTTTTAGCGGGAGGCCCCCACGAGCAGTACTTC	CASKVLAGGPHEQYF	TRBD2	TRBV5-6	few	TRBJ2-7
TGTGCCAGCGGCGACTTAGCGGGACACACAGATACGCAGTATTTT	CASGDLAGHTDTQYF	TRBD2	TRBV6-2/TRBV6-3	-	TRBJ2-3
TGTGCCAGCTCACCACTTCGGACAGGGTCAGATACGCAGTATTTT	CASSPLRTGSDTQYF	TRBD1	TRBV18	-	TRBJ2-3
TGTGCCAGCAGGCTCCCGGTAGCGGGGACGGAGCAGTTCTTC	CASRLPVAGTEQFF	TRBD2	TRBV13	many	TRBJ2-1
TGTGCCATCCAGGAATCTTACTATGGCTACACCTTC	CAIQESYYGYTF	-	TRBV10-3	-	TRBJ1-2
TGTGCCAGCATGGGGGATAGCGGGAACTACGAGCAGTACTTC	CASMGDSGNYEQYF	TRBD2	TRBV6-2/TRBV6-3	few	TRBJ2-7
TGTGCCAGCAGCTGGGACAGCTCTGGAAACACCATATATTTT	CASSWDSSGNTIYF	TRBD1	TRBV7-9	-	TRBJ1-3
TGTGCCAGCAGCTTAAAAGGCGGGACAGGTCGGACCGAAGCTTTCTTT	CASSLKGGTGRTEAFF	TRBD1	TRBV7-9	-	TRBJ1-1
TGCAGTGCCCCAGGAACCACTGAAGCTTTCTTT	CSAPGTTEAFF	-	TRBV20-1	-	TRBJ1-1
TGTGCCAGCAACCCTTTGCAGACAGGACTCGAGCAGTACTTC	CASNPLQTGLEQYF	-	TRBV2	-	TRBJ2-7
TGCGCCAGCAGCCGATGGGCCGCGGGGTTCAAAAACATTCAGTACTTC	CASSRWAAGFKNIQYF	-	TRBV23-1	-	TRBJ2-4
TGTGCCAGCAGCGTAGGGAACTGGACTTTGCACTCGAGGGAGACCCAGTACTTC	CASSVGNWTLHSRETQYF	-	TRBV9	few	TRBJ2-5
TGTGCCAGCAGTTCGACAGGCGCTGAGCAGTTCTTC	CASSSTGAEQFF	-	TRBV6-6	many	TRBJ2-1
TGCGCCAGCAGCCAAGATGAGGGGCGGATTGGCTATGGCTACACCTTC	CASSQDEGRIGYGYTF	-	TRBV4-3	-	TRBJ1-2
TGCGCCAGCAGAAGAACGGGACAGGGGTGGACTGAAGCTTTCTTT	CASRRTGQGWTEAFF	TRBD1	TRBV5-1	-	TRBJ1-1
TGTGCCAGCAGCCCCGCAGGGGGTGGCGAGACCCAGTACTTC	CASSPAGGGETQYF	TRBD1	TRBV5-5	-	TRBJ2-5
TGCAGTGCTGAGATCAAAAACGGGAGGGCCATCGATACGCAGTATTTT	CSAEIKNGRAIDTQYF	TRBD2	TRBV20-1	few	TRBJ2-3
TGTGCCAGCAGCAATTGGACTAGCGGGGGTTCAGCCAAAAACATTCAGTACTTC	CASSNWTSGGSAKNIQYF	TRBD2	TRBV7-2	-	TRBJ2-4
TGTGCCAGCAGCTTAGCCGTTGGGGGACAGGGGGCCAAAAACATTCAGTACTTC	CASSLAVGGQGAKNIQYF	TRBD1	TRBV7-6	many	TRBJ2-4
TGTGCCAGCAGCCGGCCCCTCGGGGGGGGAAGTGGGGCCAACGTCCTGACTTTC	CASSRPLGGGSGANVLTF	TRBD2	TRBV7-2	-	TRBJ2-6
TGTGCCTGGAGTGGGTTAGATACGCAGTATTTT	CAWSGLDTQYF	-	TRBV30	many	TRBJ2-3
TGCAGTGCTAGAGACGGGGTGTCTGGGGCCAACGTCCTGACTTTC	CSARDGVSGANVLTF	-	TRBV20-1	few	TRBJ2-6